The rows below give T cell receptor beta chains drawn from one sample of a study of post-analysis software for immune sequencing data. TCRdb called the PCR reads again in MiXCR, with one record for every CDR3 protein. This table has about 190,000 distinct CDR3 sequences, over 25% appearing once. The sequencing sample was made of blood. The receptor source for this set is a girl aged 2-17 years with multiple sclerosis. The CDR3 runs from the conserved cysteine through the conserved F or W. The D gene is left open where the match is weak. Only part of the rows carry a size: once, few, many, or a class if the clone is expanded.

cdr3_aa: CASSLGRTRTEAFF; cdr3_nt: TGTGCCAGCAGTCTCGGACGAACGAGGACTGAAGCTTTCTTT; v_call: TRBV12-3/TRBV12-4; d_call: -; j_call: TRBJ1-1; clone_size: few
cdr3_aa: CATSRDRVNTEAFF; cdr3_nt: TGTGCCACCAGCAGAGACAGGGTGAACACTGAAGCTTTCTTT; v_call: TRBV15; d_call: -; j_call: TRBJ1-1; clone_size: many
cdr3_aa: CASSENTDSGEQYF; cdr3_nt: TGCGCCAGCAGTGAGAACACCGACAGTGGCGAGCAGTACTTC; v_call: TRBV10-2; d_call: -; j_call: TRBJ2-7; clone_size: few
cdr3_aa: CARSHGRGQETQYF; cdr3_nt: TGTGCCCGCAGCCACGGGAGGGGTCAAGAGACCCAGTACTTC; v_call: TRBV27; d_call: TRBD2; j_call: TRBJ2-5; clone_size: few
cdr3_aa: CASSAGGANEKLFF; cdr3_nt: TGTGCCAGCAGCGCCGGGGGAGCTAATGAAAAACTGTTTTTT; v_call: TRBV6-2/TRBV6-3; d_call: -; j_call: TRBJ1-4; clone_size: few
cdr3_aa: CASSSSDRNTEAFF; cdr3_nt: TGTGCCAGCAGTTCATCCGACAGGAACACTGAAGCTTTCTTT; v_call: TRBV12-3/TRBV12-4; d_call: -; j_call: TRBJ1-1; clone_size: -
cdr3_aa: CASSQVFYEQYF; cdr3_nt: TGTGCCAGCAGCCAAGTTTTCTACGAGCAGTACTTC; v_call: TRBV14; d_call: -; j_call: TRBJ2-7; clone_size: -
cdr3_aa: CASSLVRQASSEQYF; cdr3_nt: TGCGCCAGCAGCTTGGTTAGACAGGCGAGCTCCGAGCAGTACTTC; v_call: TRBV5-1; d_call: -; j_call: TRBJ2-7; clone_size: many
cdr3_aa: CATRRTELTSGGPFYEQYF; cdr3_nt: TGTGCCACCAGGAGGACAGAGTTGACTAGCGGGGGGCCTTTCTACGAGCAGTACTTC; v_call: TRBV24-1; d_call: TRBD2; j_call: TRBJ2-7; clone_size: -
cdr3_aa: CSARPTGELGYTF; cdr3_nt: TGCAGTGCTAGGCCCACAGGGGAGCTTGGCTACACCTTC; v_call: TRBV20-1; d_call: TRBD1; j_call: TRBJ1-2; clone_size: many
cdr3_aa: CAISESENTEAFF; cdr3_nt: TGTGCCATCAGTGAGTCGGAGAACACTGAAGCTTTCTTT; v_call: TRBV10-3; d_call: -; j_call: TRBJ1-1; clone_size: few
cdr3_aa: CASSSDQAYEQYF; cdr3_nt: TGTGCCAGCAGCTCCGACCAGGCCTACGAGCAGTACTTC; v_call: TRBV11-2; d_call: -; j_call: TRBJ2-7; clone_size: -
cdr3_aa: CASSLTIGIYNEQFF; cdr3_nt: TGCGCCAGCAGCTTGACTATAGGAATCTACAATGAGCAGTTCTTC; v_call: TRBV5-1; d_call: -; j_call: TRBJ2-1; clone_size: few
cdr3_aa: CAGRTSPSGGEQYF; cdr3_nt: TGCGCCGGCAGAACCTCCCCCAGCGGCGGGGAGCAGTACTTC; v_call: TRBV5-1; d_call: -; j_call: TRBJ2-7; clone_size: many
cdr3_aa: CASSPRLAGVNEQFF; cdr3_nt: TGTGCCAGCAGCCCTCGACTAGCGGGAGTCAATGAGCAGTTCTTC; v_call: TRBV3-1; d_call: TRBD2; j_call: TRBJ2-1; clone_size: many
cdr3_aa: CASSLGPRGTGELFF; cdr3_nt: TGTGCCAGCAGCTTAGGGCCTCGGGGCACCGGGGAGCTGTTTTTT; v_call: TRBV7-3; d_call: -; j_call: TRBJ2-2; clone_size: -
cdr3_aa: CASSSRARDEAFF; cdr3_nt: TGTGCCAGCAGCTCCCGGGCCAGAGATGAAGCTTTCTTT; v_call: TRBV7-8; d_call: -; j_call: TRBJ1-1; clone_size: few
cdr3_aa: CASSASGTGDHEQYF; cdr3_nt: TGCGCCAGCAGCGCCTCCGGGACAGGGGATCATGAGCAGTACTTC; v_call: TRBV5-1; d_call: TRBD1; j_call: TRBJ2-7; clone_size: few
cdr3_aa: CASSYSFSSEAFF; cdr3_nt: TGTGCCAGCAGTTACTCCTTTTCCTCTGAAGCTTTCTTT; v_call: TRBV6-6; d_call: -; j_call: TRBJ1-1; clone_size: -
cdr3_aa: CASSLVAGTDTQYF; cdr3_nt: TGTGCCAGCAGTTTAGTCGCAGGCACAGATACGCAGTATTTT; v_call: TRBV28; d_call: -; j_call: TRBJ2-3; clone_size: many
cdr3_aa: CASSLTVSYNEQFF; cdr3_nt: TGCGCCAGCAGCTTGACCGTCAGCTACAATGAGCAGTTCTTC; v_call: TRBV5-1; d_call: -; j_call: TRBJ2-1; clone_size: many
cdr3_aa: CASSHPGQGYEQYF; cdr3_nt: TGCGCCAGCAGCCACCCGGGACAGGGCTACGAGCAGTACTTC; v_call: TRBV5-1; d_call: TRBD1; j_call: TRBJ2-7; clone_size: many
cdr3_aa: CASRSGTFTDTQYF; cdr3_nt: TGTGCCAGCAGGAGCGGGACCTTTACAGATACGCAGTATTTT; v_call: TRBV28; d_call: TRBD2; j_call: TRBJ2-3; clone_size: few
cdr3_aa: CASSAQTGLLRQPQHF; cdr3_nt: TGTGCCAGCAGTGCACAGACAGGTCTATTGCGGCAGCCCCAGCATTTT; v_call: TRBV6-1; d_call: -; j_call: TRBJ1-5; clone_size: few
cdr3_aa: CSASGGTYEQYF; cdr3_nt: TGCAGTGCTAGCGGCGGGACCTACGAGCAGTACTTC; v_call: TRBV20-1; d_call: -; j_call: TRBJ2-7; clone_size: many
cdr3_aa: CASSSRAADTQYF; cdr3_nt: TGTGCCAGCAGCTCCAGGGCGGCAGATACGCAGTATTTT; v_call: TRBV9; d_call: -; j_call: TRBJ2-3; clone_size: -
cdr3_aa: CASSQRPTDTQYF; cdr3_nt: TGTGCCAGCAGCCAGAGACCCACAGATACGCAGTATTTT; v_call: TRBV6-5; d_call: -; j_call: TRBJ2-3; clone_size: many